This passage covers 23 T cell receptor beta chains from one sample sequenced in a study of blood T cells in healthy people across ages. The authors ran a second PCR of about 7 to 12 cycles using a sample-barcoded 5' primer and a J-beta primer mix. TCRdb re-called the 5' RACE reads with MiXCR, one entry per CDR3 protein. The sample has about 560,000 distinct CDR3 sequences; roughly a quarter are singletons. These data were also filed under a second study, of T cells of mothers and their children.

The sequenced material came from blood. The receptors derive from a boy aged 2 to 10 in good health.

The chain employs TRBV27 and TRBJ1-1; D uncertain. There are 16 residues in the CDR3. CDR1 and CDR2 from the germline V gene are MNHEY and SMNVEV (reference sequence). V lost 5 bases to trimming and J lost 0 bases, with 16 bases between them. The CDR3 is CASSLSFREVNTEAFF. The CDR3 nucleotides read TGTGCCAGCAGTCTAAGTTTCCGAGAGGTGAACACTGAAGCTTTCTTT.

This clonotype was seen a few times. This chain connects TRBV9 to TRBJ2-5, with D uncertain. The assigned J gene may be wrong: the sequence end matches TRBJ2-7 better. Germline V gives CDR1 SGDLS, CDR2 YYNGEE. This CDR3 has 14 amino acids. CDR3 region: CASSVADFSYEQYF. The CDR3 DNA reads as TGTGCCAGCAGCGTAGCGGATTTCTCCTACGAGCAGTACTTC.

This clonotype was observed a handful of times. The gene calls are TRBV20-1 and TRBJ2-3, with D perhaps TRBD1 (6 bases). This CDR3 is 13 amino acids long. V shed 0 bases and J shed 6 bases, with 10 bases lying between them. CDR1 DFQATT and CDR2 SNEGSKA come from the germline V gene (reference sequence). The CDR3 nucleotides read TGCAGTGCTAGAGAGCCAAGGGGGGATACGCAGTATTTT. It is translated as CSAREPRGDTQYF.

This clonotype was counted between two and nine times. The V gene is TRBV29-1, the J gene TRBJ2-3, with unresolved D. The CDR3 runs 13 residues. Germline CDR1 reads SQVTM; CDR2 reads ANQGSEA. Trimming stripped 5 bases from V and 0 bases from J, with 9 bases between. Written as DNA, the CDR3 is TGCAGCGTTCTACCGTTTAGCACAGATACGCAGTATTTT. It is translated as CSVLPFSTDTQYF.

V and J are TRBV4-1 and TRBJ2-1; D possibly matches TRBD1 or TRBD2 (5 bases each). The end of the DNA fits TRBJ2-5 better, so the J call may be wrong. This CDR3 region has 14 residues. The germline V gene has CDR1 MGHRA and CDR2 YSYEKL. The CDR3, as DNA: TGCGCCAGCAGCCATGATGGGGGTGAAGAGACCCAGTACTTC. It translates to CASSHDGGEETQYF.

The chain carries TRBV5-1 and TRBJ2-1; 13 nucleotides line up with TRBD2. Trimming at V came to 2 bases and at J to 8 bases, leaving 7 bases not matched to a gene. Germline CDR1 reads SGHRS; CDR2 reads YFSETQ. This CDR3 is 16 amino acids long. Here the CDR3 reads CASSFRTSGSWDEQFF. The CDR3 DNA sequence: TGCGCCAGCAGCTTTCGGACTAGCGGGAGTTGGGATGAGCAGTTCTTC.

The chain couples TRBV7-2 to TRBJ2-2; TRBD1 matches at 7 bases. Germline CDR1 is SGHTA and CDR2 is FQGNSA. CDR3 length: 17 residues. Trimming at V came to 2 bases and at J to 5 bases, leaving 11 bases not matched to a gene. The CDR3 region has the DNA TGTGCCAGCAGCTTAATGGGGTCAAGGGGGCGGACCGGGGAGCTGTTTTTT. As protein: CASSLMGSRGRTGELFF.

This clonotype was counted between two and nine times. This chain uses TRBV2 with TRBJ2-5; a possible D gene is TRBD2 (5 bases). The CDR3 sequence is 15 residues long. The V gene's germline CDR1 is SNHLY and CDR2 FYNNEI. V lost 2 bases and J 2 bases, leaving 12 bases between the germline ends. This CDR3 is CASSEIAPEQETQYF. For the CDR3, the DNA is TGTGCCAGCAGTGAAATAGCGCCGGAGCAAGAGACCCAGTACTTC.

This clonotype was observed a handful of times. This chain uses TRBV6-2 or TRBV6-3 with TRBJ1-5; 9 positions match TRBD1. The CDR3 extends over 15 amino acids. The V gene end was trimmed by 8 bases and the J gene end by 2 bases; junction bases not matched to a gene: 7. Germline V gene data show CDR1 as MNHEY and CDR2 as SVGEGT. The CDR3 DNA follows: TGTGCCAGCCCTCACGACAGGGGGGGCAATCAGCCCCAGCATTTT. This sequence encodes CASPHDRGGNQPQHF.

This clonotype occurred many times. The chain employs TRBV12-3 or TRBV12-4 and TRBJ2-7; a possible D gene is TRBD1 (7 bases). V lost 6 bases, J lost 0 bases, and 15 bases lay in between. The CDR3 length is 15 residues. In nucleotides, the CDR3 is TGTGCCAGCAGCCCTCAGGGGGGTAGCTCCTACGAGCAGTACTTC. Its translation is CASSPQGGSSYEQYF.

The gene calls are TRBV7-2 and TRBJ2-5; 9 bases are shared with TRBD2. With the DNA end fitting TRBJ2-1 better, the J assignment may be wrong. Germline V gene lookup returns CDR1 SGHTA and CDR2 FQGNSA. CDR3 length equals 17 residues. CDR3 residues: CASSRKAGGWVGNEQFF. CDR3 coding DNA: TGTGCCAGCAGCCGCAAAGCGGGAGGTTGGGTGGGCAATGAGCAGTTCTTC.

This clonotype was seen only once. This rearrangement joins TRBV2 to TRBJ1-5; 7 nucleotides line up with TRBD1. The CDR3 sequence is 15 residues long. Germline V gene sequence: CDR1 SNHLY, CDR2 FYNNEI. With V trimmed by 5 bases and J by 1 base, 5 bases remained unmatched. The CDR3 coding sequence is TGTGCCAGCAGTTCTACACAGGGGAGCAATCAGCCCCAGCATTTT. It codes for CASSSTQGSNQPQHF.

This clonotype has just a few counts. J is TRBJ2-2 and V is TRBV10-3, with 15 bases that match TRBD2. Trimming at V came to 8 bases and at J to 1 base, leaving 2 bases not matched to a gene. Germline-derived CDR1 and CDR2 are ENHRY and SYGVKD. The CDR3 consists of 16 residues. The CDR3 region has the DNA TGTGCCATCGGGACTAGCGGGGGGCGGAACACCGGGGAGCTGTTTTTT. Protein: CAIGTSGGRNTGELFF.

The V gene is TRBV12-5, the J gene TRBJ2-1, with TRBD2 matching 7 bases. Germline CDR1 reads LGHNT; CDR2 reads FRNRAP. J was trimmed by 9 bases and V by 7 bases; bases with no gene match: 15. The CDR3 spans 15 residues. This chain's CDR3 is CASVPPLAGEGEQFF. The CDR3 coding sequence is TGTGCTAGTGTCCCCCCTCTGGCGGGAGAAGGTGAGCAGTTCTTC.

This rearrangement joins TRBV6-2 or TRBV6-3 to TRBJ2-1, with 9 bases aligning to TRBD1. V shed 6 bases and J 2 bases; nucleotides not matched to a gene: 11. This CDR3 region has 17 residues. Germline V gene sequence: CDR1 MNHEY, CDR2 SVGEGT. CDR3 DNA: TGTGCCAGCAGCCACGGGCCACGGACAGGGGCCTACAATGAGCAGTTCTTC. Translated, it gives CASSHGPRTGAYNEQFF.

The CDR3 DNA sequence: TGCAGTGCTAGACGCGGGAGGGATCGGCAAGAGACCCAGTACTTC. Translation: CSARRGRDRQETQYF. The chain uses TRBV20-1 and TRBJ2-5; 9 bases align to TRBD2. With V trimmed by 2 bases and J by 2 bases, 6 bases remained unmatched. CDR1 is DFQATT, CDR2 SNEGSKA, per germline (reference sequence). CDR3 length equals 15 residues.

This chain links TRBV12-3 or TRBV12-4 with TRBJ2-7; D is perhaps TRBD1 (5 bases). This CDR3 has 16 residues. With 6 bases removed from V and 3 bases from J, the gap between germline ends came to 21 bases. The CDR3 DNA follows: TGTGCCAGCAGCGCCGACAGCGCTTTCATCTACTACGAGCAGTACTTC. The encoded protein is CASSADSAFIYYEQYF.

V is TRBV4-3 and J is TRBJ2-5, with 13 positions matching TRBD2. The V gene's germline CDR1 is LGHNA and CDR2 YSLEER. This CDR3 is 16 amino acids long. The V and J ends lost 4 bases and 3 bases, in that order; junction bases with no gene match: 5. The CDR3 coding sequence is TGCGCCAGCAGCCCTGGACTAGCGGGAGCTAAAGAGACCCAGTACTTC. It codes for CASSPGLAGAKETQYF.

This clonotype was seen a handful of times. V gene TRBV20-1 combines with J gene TRBJ2-7; the match to TRBD1 covers 9 bases. The germline gives CDR1 DFQATT, CDR2 SNEGSKA (reference sequence). The CDR3 is made up of 13 amino acids. With V trimmed by 6 bases and J by 3 bases, 6 bases remained unmatched. The CDR3 loop reads CSAIRDRDYEQYF. CDR3 sequence (DNA): TGCAGTGCGATCAGGGACAGGGACTACGAGCAGTACTTC.

Here the CDR3 DNA reads TGCGCCAGCAGCCAAGACCAGACAGGGGGAGGTTCACCCCTCCACTTT. Its protein is CASSQDQTGGGSPLHF. This chain joins TRBV4-1 and TRBJ1-6; 9 bases are a match to TRBD1. Trimming removed 0 bases from V and 9 bases from J; junction bases left unmatched: 6. Per the germline V gene, CDR1 is MGHRA and CDR2 is YSYEKL. The CDR3 runs 16 residues.

The V call is TRBV20-1, the J call TRBJ2-7; the match to TRBD2 covers 10 bases. CDR3 length equals 15 residues. J was trimmed by 6 bases and V by 6 bases; bases with no gene match: 14. Germline CDR1 reads DFQATT; CDR2 reads SNEGSKA (reference sequence). The CDR3 coding sequence is TGCAGTGCCTTAGAGGCTAGCGGGAGAGCGGGCGAGCAGTACTTC. Translation: CSALEASGRAGEQYF.

The chain links TRBV12-3 or TRBV12-4 to TRBJ2-4, with no clear D. V lost 5 bases and J 0 bases, leaving 14 bases between the germline ends. This CDR3 is built from 16 residues. CDR3 bases: TGTGCCAGCAGTCCCTACTTTGAGTTAGCCAAAAACATTCAGTACTTC. It yields the protein CASSPYFELAKNIQYF.

This clonotype turned up a few times. V is TRBV10-3 and J is TRBJ1-1; the D gene is possibly TRBD1 (5 bases). V was pared by 0 bases and J by 5 bases, with 10 bases between. The V gene's germline CDR1 is ENHRY and CDR2 SYGVKD. This CDR3 has 14 amino acids. CDR3 sequence (DNA): TGTGCCATCAGTGAGTCACAAGGGGCTACTGAAGCTTTCTTT. As protein: CAISESQGATEAFF.